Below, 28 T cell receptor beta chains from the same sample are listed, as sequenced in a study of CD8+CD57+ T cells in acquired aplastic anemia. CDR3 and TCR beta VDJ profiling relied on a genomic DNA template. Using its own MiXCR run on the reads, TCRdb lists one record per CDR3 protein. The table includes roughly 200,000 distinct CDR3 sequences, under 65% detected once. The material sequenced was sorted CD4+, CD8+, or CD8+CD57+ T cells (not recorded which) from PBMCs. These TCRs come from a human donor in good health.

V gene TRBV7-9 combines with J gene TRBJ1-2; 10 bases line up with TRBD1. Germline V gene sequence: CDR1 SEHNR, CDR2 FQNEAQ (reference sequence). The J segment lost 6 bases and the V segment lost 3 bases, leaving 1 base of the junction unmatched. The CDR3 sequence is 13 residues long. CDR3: CASSLDRGNGYTF. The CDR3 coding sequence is TGTGCCAGCAGCTTGGACAGGGGGAATGGCTACACCTTC. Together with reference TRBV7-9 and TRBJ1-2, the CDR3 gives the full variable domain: DTGVSQNPRHKITKRGQNVTFRCDPISEHNRLYWYRQTLGQGPEFLTYFQNEAQLEKSRLLSDRFSAERPKGSFSTLEIQRTEQGDSAMYLCASSLDRGNGYTFGSGTRLTVV.

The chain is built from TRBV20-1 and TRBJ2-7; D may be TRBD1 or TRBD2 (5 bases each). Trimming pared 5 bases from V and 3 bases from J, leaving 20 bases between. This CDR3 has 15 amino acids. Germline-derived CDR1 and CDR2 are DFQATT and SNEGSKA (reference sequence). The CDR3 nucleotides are TGCAGTGCTGCCAAACGGGGTAGGGGAGACTACGAGCAGTACTTC. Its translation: CSAAKRGRGDYEQYF.

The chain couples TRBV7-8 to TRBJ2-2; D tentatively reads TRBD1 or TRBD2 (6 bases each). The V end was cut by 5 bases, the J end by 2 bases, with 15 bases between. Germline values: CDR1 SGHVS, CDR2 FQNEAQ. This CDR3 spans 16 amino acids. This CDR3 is CASSAGHQLNTGELFF. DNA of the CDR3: TGTGCCAGCAGCGCGGGACACCAACTCAACACCGGGGAGCTGTTTTTT.

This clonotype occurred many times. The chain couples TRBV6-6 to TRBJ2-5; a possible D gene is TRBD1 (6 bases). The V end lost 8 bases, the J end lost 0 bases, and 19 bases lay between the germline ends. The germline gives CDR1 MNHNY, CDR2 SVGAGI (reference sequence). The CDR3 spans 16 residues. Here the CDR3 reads CASSRTAASYQETQYF. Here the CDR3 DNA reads TGTGCCAGCTCGAGGACAGCCGCTTCATACCAAGAGACCCAGTACTTC.

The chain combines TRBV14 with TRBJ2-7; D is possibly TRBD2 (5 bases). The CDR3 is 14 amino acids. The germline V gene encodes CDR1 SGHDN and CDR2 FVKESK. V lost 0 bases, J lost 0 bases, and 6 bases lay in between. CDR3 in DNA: TGTGCCAGCAGCCAAGATCTAGCCTCCTACGAGCAGTACTTC. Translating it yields CASSQDLASYEQYF.

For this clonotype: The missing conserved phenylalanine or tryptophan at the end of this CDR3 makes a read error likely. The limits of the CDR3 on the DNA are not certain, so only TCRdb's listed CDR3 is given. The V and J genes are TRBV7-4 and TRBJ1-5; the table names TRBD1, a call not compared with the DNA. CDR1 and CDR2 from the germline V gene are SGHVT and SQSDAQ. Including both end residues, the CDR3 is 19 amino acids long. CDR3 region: CASSLFFRGPRIAISPSMV.

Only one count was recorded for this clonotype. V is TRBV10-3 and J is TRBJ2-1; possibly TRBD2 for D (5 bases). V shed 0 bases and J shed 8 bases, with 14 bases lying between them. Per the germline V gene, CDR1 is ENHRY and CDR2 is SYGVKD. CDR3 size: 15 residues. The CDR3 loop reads CAISESRPLSDEQFF. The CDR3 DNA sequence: TGTGCCATCAGTGAGTCCCGGCCCCTTAGCGATGAGCAGTTCTTC.

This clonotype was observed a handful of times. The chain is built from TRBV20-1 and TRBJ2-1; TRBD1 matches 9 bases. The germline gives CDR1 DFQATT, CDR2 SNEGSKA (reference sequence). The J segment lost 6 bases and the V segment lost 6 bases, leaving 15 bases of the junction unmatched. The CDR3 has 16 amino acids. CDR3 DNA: TGCAGTGCCCCTGGGGGGGGGGGACAGGGTATCAATGAGCAGTTCTTC. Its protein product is CSAPGGGGQGINEQFF.

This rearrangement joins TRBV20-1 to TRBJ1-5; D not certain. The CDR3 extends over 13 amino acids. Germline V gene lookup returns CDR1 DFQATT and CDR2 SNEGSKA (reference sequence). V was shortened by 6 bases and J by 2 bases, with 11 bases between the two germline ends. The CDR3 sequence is CSATRAGNQPQHF. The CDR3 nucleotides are TGCAGTGCCACTAGGGCGGGCAATCAGCCCCAGCATTTT.

CDR3 DNA: TGCAGTGCTCCGCTGACTGTCTACGAGCAGTACTTC. Its protein is CSAPLTVYEQYF. The rearrangement links TRBV20-1 to TRBJ2-7; no definite D call. The CDR3 has 12 amino acids. Germline-derived CDR1 and CDR2 are DFQATT and SNEGSKA (reference sequence). Between the trimmed V and J ends, which lost 5 bases and 3 bases, there was a span of 11 bases.

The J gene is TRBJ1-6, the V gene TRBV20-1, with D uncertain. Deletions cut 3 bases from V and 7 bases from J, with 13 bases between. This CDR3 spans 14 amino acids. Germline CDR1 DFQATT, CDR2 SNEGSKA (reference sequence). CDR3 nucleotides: TGCAGTGCTAGGTTAGGGCAGGCGAATTCACCCCTCCACTTT. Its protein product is CSARLGQANSPLHF.

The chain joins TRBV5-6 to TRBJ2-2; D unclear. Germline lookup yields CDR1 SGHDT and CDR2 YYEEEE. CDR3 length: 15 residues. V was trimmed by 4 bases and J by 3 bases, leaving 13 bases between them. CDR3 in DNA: TGTGCCAGCAGCCCATCCCTGACCCACACCGGGGAGCTGTTTTTT. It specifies CASSPSLTHTGELFF.

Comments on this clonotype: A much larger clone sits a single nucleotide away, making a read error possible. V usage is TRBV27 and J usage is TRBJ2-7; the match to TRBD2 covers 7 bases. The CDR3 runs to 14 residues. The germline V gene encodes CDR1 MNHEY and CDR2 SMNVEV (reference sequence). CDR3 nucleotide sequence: TGTGCCAGCAGTTTCAGCGGGAAGACCTACGAGCAGCACTTC. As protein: CASSFSGKTYEQHF.

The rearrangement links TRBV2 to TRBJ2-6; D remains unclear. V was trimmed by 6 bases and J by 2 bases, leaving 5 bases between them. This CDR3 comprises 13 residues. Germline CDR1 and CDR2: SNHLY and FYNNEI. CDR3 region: CASRKTGANVLTF. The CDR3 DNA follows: TGTGCCAGCAGGAAGACTGGGGCCAACGTCCTGACTTTC.

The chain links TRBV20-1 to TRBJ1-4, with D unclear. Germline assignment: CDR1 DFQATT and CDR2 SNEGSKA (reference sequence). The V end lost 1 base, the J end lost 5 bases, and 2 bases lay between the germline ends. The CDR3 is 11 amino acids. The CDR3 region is CSARVNEKLFF. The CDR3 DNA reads TGCAGTGCTAGAGTAAATGAAAAACTGTTTTTT.

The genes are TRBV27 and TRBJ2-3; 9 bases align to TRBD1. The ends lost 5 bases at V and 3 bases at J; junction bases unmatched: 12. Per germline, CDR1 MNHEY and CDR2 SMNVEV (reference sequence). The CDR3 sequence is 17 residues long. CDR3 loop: CASSTPLGTGRTDTQYF. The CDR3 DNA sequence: TGTGCCAGCAGTACCCCCCTCGGGACAGGGCGTACAGATACGCAGTATTTT.

CDR3 sequence reads: CSALTQRRETQYF. The CDR3 coding sequence is TGCAGCGCTCTGACCCAAAGGAGGGAGACCCAGTACTTC. The V call is TRBV29-1, the J call TRBJ2-5; D is perhaps TRBD2 (5 bases). This CDR3 is built from 13 residues. V was shortened by 7 bases and J by 5 bases, with 17 bases between the two germline ends. Germline V gives CDR1 SQVTM, CDR2 ANQGSEA.

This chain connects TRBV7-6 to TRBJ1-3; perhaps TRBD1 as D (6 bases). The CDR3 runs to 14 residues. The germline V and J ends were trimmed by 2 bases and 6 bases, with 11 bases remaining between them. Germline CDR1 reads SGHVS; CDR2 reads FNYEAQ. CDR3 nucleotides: TGTGCCAGCAGCTTACAGGGGCGCAAAAACACCATATATTTT. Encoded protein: CASSLQGRKNTIYF.

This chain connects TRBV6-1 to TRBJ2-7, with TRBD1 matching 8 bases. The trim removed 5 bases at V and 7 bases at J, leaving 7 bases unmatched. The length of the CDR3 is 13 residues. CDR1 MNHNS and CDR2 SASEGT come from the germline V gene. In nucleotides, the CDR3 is TGTGCCAGCAGTTTATTCCAGGGGGCTGAGCAGTACTTC. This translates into CASSLFQGAEQYF.

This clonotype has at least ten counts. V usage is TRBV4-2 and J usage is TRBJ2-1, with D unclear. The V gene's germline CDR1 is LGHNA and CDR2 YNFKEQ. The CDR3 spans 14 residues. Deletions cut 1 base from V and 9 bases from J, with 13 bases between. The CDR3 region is CASSQVLETGEQFF. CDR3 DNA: TGTGCCAGCAGCCAAGTCCTGGAGACTGGTGAGCAGTTCTTC.

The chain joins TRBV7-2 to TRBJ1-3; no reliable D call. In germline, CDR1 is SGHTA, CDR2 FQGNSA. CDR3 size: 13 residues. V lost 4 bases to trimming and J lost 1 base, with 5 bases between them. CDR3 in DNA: TGTGCCAGCAGCTATATATCTGGAAACACCATATATTTT. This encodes CASSYISGNTIYF.

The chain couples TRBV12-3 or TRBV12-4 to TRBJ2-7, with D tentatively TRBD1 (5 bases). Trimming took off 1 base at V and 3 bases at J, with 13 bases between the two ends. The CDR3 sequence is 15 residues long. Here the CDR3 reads CASSLVAGPGYEQYF. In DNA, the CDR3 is TGTGCCAGCAGTTTAGTGGCAGGGCCTGGCTACGAGCAGTACTTC.

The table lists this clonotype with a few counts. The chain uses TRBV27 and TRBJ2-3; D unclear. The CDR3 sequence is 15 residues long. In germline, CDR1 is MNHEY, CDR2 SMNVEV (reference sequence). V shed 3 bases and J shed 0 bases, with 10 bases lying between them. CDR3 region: CASSFSADSTDTQYF. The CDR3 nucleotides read TGTGCCAGCAGTTTTTCCGCAGACAGCACAGATACGCAGTATTTT.

The CDR3 protein is CASHVATGVGNTIYF. The CDR3 DNA reads as TGTGCCAGTCATGTGGCTACAGGGGTTGGAAACACCATATATTTT. The chain carries TRBV19 and TRBJ1-3; 7 bases are shared with TRBD1. The germline gives CDR1 LNHDA, CDR2 SQIVND (reference sequence). This CDR3 spans 15 amino acids. Trimming took 8 bases from V and 3 from J; bases not matched to a gene: 10.

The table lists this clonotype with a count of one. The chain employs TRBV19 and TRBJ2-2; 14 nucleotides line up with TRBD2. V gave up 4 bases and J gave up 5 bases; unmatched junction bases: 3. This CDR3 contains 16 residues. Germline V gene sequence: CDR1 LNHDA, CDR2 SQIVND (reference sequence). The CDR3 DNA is TGTGCCAGTAGTAGGGGACTAGCGGGAGATACCGGGGAGCTGTTTTTT. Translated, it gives CASSRGLAGDTGELFF.

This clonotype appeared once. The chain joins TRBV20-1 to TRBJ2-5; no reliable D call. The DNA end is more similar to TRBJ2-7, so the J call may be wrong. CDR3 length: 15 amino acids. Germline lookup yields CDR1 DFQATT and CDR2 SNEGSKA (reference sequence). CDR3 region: CSARDRAGNPYEQYF. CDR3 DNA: TGCAGTGCTAGAGATCGGGCAGGAAATCCCTACGAGCAGTACTTC.

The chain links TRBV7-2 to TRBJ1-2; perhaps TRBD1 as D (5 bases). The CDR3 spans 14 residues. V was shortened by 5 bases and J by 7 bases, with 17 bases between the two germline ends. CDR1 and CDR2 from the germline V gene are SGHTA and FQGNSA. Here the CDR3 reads CASSRAGGAAGYTF. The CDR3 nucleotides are TGTGCCAGCAGCCGAGCGGGAGGGGCAGCTGGCTACACCTTC.

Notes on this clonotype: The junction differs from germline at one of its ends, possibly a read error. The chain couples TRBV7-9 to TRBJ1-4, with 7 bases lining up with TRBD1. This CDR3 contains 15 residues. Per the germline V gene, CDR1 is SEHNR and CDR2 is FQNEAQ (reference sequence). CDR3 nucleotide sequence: TGTGCCAGCAGCCGAGCGACAGGGTCTAATGAAGAACTGTTTTTT. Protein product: CASSRATGSNEELFF.